A single sample is the source of the 27 T cell receptor beta chains below, sequenced in a study of cytomegalovirus exposure and HLA in healthy donors (dated by TCRdb to about 2017). The protocol used for the library was the immunoSEQ multiplex PCR assay. The multiplex PCR relied on a mix of 60 forward primers for TCR Vbeta segments and 13 reverse primers for TCR Jbeta segments. Held by TCRdb, this immuneACCESS table contains in-frame sequences only and omits some clones. Under half of the omission traces to an unresolved V gene where checked; the cause of the rest is unknown. The sample table contains 200,000 to 250,000 clones; only one count was recorded for around 80% of them. 1.5% to 2% of the sample is held by the ten biggest clonotypes. The sequenced sample was PBMCs. These receptors all come from a man between 50 and 59 years old in good health and CMV-seronegative.

V and J are TRBV19 and TRBJ1-5, with TRBD1 matching 7 bases. The germline CDR1 and CDR2 sequences are LNHDA and SQIVND (reference sequence). CDR3 size: 15 residues. Trimming removed 3 bases from V and 6 bases from J; junction bases left unmatched: 8. The CDR3 DNA follows: TGTGCCAGTAGTATCGACAGGGCGCTAGTTCAGCCCCAGCATTTT. Amino acid sequence: CASSIDRALVQPQHF.

The V and J genes are TRBV18 and TRBJ1-2, with D possibly matching TRBD1 (6 bases). Germline CDR1 reads KGHSH; CDR2 reads LQKENI. This CDR3 region has 16 residues. V was shortened by 4 bases and J by 2 bases, with 17 bases between the two germline ends. CDR3 in DNA: TGTGCCAGCTCACTACCGGGGACATCAGAGAACTATGGCTACACCTTC. Its translation: CASSLPGTSENYGYTF.

This clone was picked up a small number of times. The rearrangement joins TRBV2 to TRBJ1-1; D may be TRBD1 (5 bases). This CDR3 comprises 11 residues. The germline CDR1 and CDR2 sequences are SNHLY and FYNNEI. V dropped 7 bases and J dropped 7 bases, with 10 bases sitting between them. CDR3 bases: TGTGCCAGCAAAGGGGCCGTTGAAGCTTTCTTT. Translation: CASKGAVEAFF.

In this sample, this clone turned up once. Other DNA sequences within the sample encode an identical CDR3. The gene calls are TRBV7-9 and TRBJ1-1; 9 nucleotides match TRBD1. This CDR3 comprises 14 residues. V gave up 4 bases and J gave up 4 bases; unmatched junction bases: 4. The germline CDR1 and CDR2 sequences are SEHNR and FQNEAQ (reference sequence). Here the CDR3 reads CASSSRQGGTEAFF. DNA of the CDR3: TGTGCCAGCAGCTCCAGACAGGGGGGCACTGAAGCTTTCTTT.

This chain links TRBV7-3 with TRBJ2-3; 9 nucleotides line up with TRBD2. Germline-derived CDR1 and CDR2 are SGHTA and FQGTGA. J gave up 0 bases and V 4 bases, and 14 bases lay outside the gene matches. This CDR3 contains 19 residues. For the CDR3, the DNA is TGTGCCAGCAGCTCCGGGAAAGTAGCGGGGGCGGTTAGCACAGATACGCAGTATTTT. Protein product: CASSSGKVAGAVSTDTQYF.

The chain recombines TRBV29-1 with TRBJ2-1; 16 bases agree with TRBD2. V trimming: 6 bases; J trimming: 1 base; junction bases outside the gene matches: 21. There are 22 residues in the CDR3. Germline V gene lookup returns CDR1 SQVTM and CDR2 ANQGSEA. The chain's CDR3 is CSVPCWVYPGTSGRGSYNEQFF. The CDR3 DNA follows: TGCAGCGTCCCGTGTTGGGTCTATCCCGGGACTAGCGGGAGGGGTTCCTACAATGAGCAGTTCTTC.

The chain joins TRBV5-1 to TRBJ2-7, with TRBD1 matching over 9 bases. Looked up from germline, CDR1 is SGHRS and CDR2 is YFSETQ. The CDR3 runs to 15 residues. J gave up 1 base and V 2 bases, and 4 bases lay outside the gene matches. The DNA for the CDR3 is TGCGCCAGCAGCTTACAGGGGGCAAAATCCTACGAGCAGTACTTC. Its protein product is CASSLQGAKSYEQYF.

V and J are TRBV6-1 and TRBJ2-7; 8 bases match TRBD1. Germline lookup yields CDR1 MNHNS and CDR2 SASEGT. Trimming took 7 bases from V and 2 from J; bases not matched to a gene: 10. This CDR3 contains 15 residues. As DNA, the CDR3 is TGTGCCAGCAATGAGGACAGGGTCGGCCCCTACGAGCAGTACTTC. It yields the protein CASNEDRVGPYEQYF.

The chain links TRBV2 to TRBJ2-2; 16 bases fit TRBD2. V lost 6 bases to trimming and J lost 4 bases; unmatched junction nucleotides: 5. CDR1 is SNHLY and CDR2 is FYNNEI in the germline V gene. This CDR3 region has 17 residues. CDR3 residues: CASRMGLAGGSTGELFF. In DNA form, the CDR3 reads TGTGCCAGCAGGATGGGACTAGCGGGAGGGTCCACCGGGGAGCTGTTTTTT.

The J gene is TRBJ2-1, the V gene TRBV28; no firm D call. The V gene lost 4 bases and the J gene lost 7 bases, with 14 bases spanning the gap. Germline V CDR1 and CDR2: MDHEN, SYDVKM. The CDR3 has 14 amino acids. The CDR3 loop reads CASSSTINLNEQFF. DNA of the CDR3: TGTGCCAGCAGTTCCACCATTAACTTGAATGAGCAGTTCTTC.

The genes are TRBV9 and TRBJ2-7, with D perhaps TRBD2 (6 bases). The CDR3 has 15 residues. V dropped 6 bases and J dropped 3 bases, with 19 bases sitting between them. Germline assignment: CDR1 SGDLS and CDR2 YYNGEE. The chain's CDR3 is CASTADSGPYYEQYF. Here the CDR3 DNA reads TGTGCCAGCACCGCCGATAGCGGCCCATACTACGAGCAGTACTTC. Drawing the rest from reference TRBV9 and TRBJ2-7, the complete variable domain is DSGVTQTPKHLITATGQRVTLRCSPRSGDLSVYWYQQSLDQGLQFLIQYYNGEERAKGNILERFSAQQFPDLHSELNLSSLELGDSALYFCASTADSGPYYEQYFGPGTRLTVT.

The chain carries TRBV5-5 and TRBJ2-7; 14 bases align to TRBD2. Germline lookup yields CDR1 SGHKS and CDR2 YYEKEE (reference sequence). J gave up 3 bases and V 4 bases, and 6 bases lay outside the gene matches. This CDR3 is 16 amino acids long. The DNA of the CDR3 is TGTGCCAGCAGCCTTGGACTAGCGGGAGGAAACTACGAGCAGTACTTC. This encodes CASSLGLAGGNYEQYF.

The chain combines TRBV18 with TRBJ2-7; 14 bases fit TRBD2. J gave up 5 bases and V 2 bases, and 5 bases lay outside the gene matches. The CDR3 loop spans 16 amino acids. Germline V gene lookup returns CDR1 KGHSH and CDR2 LQKENI. The CDR3, as DNA: TGTGCCAGCTCACCAACGGGACTAGCGGGAGTTGACGAGCAGTACTTC. This encodes CASSPTGLAGVDEQYF. Full variable domain (missing parts from reference TRBV18 and TRBJ2-7): NAGVMQNPRHLVRRRGQEARLRCSPMKGHSHVYWYRQLPEEGLKFMVYLQKENIIDESGMPKERFSAEFPKEGPSILRIQQVVRGDSAAYFCASSPTGLAGVDEQYFGPGTRLTVT.

This clone occurred a few times. This chain uses TRBV4-1 with TRBJ1-3, with D perhaps matching TRBD1 (6 bases). Germline CDR1 reads MGHRA; CDR2 reads YSYEKL. The CDR3 runs 17 residues. V gave up 0 bases and J gave up 0 bases, with 12 bases separating them. The CDR3 here is CASSQEGGALSGNTIYF. The CDR3 coding sequence is TGCGCCAGCAGCCAAGAAGGGGGGGCCCTCTCTGGAAACACCATATATTTT.

This chain joins TRBV7-9 and TRBJ1-5; D is perhaps TRBD1 (6 bases). The CDR3 runs to 13 residues. V was shortened by 7 bases and J by 7 bases, with 14 bases between the two germline ends. Per the germline V gene, CDR1 is SEHNR and CDR2 is FQNEAQ (reference sequence). DNA of the CDR3: TGTGCCAGCACCCCGGACAGCGCGCAGCCCCAGCATTTT. Protein product: CASTPDSAQPQHF.

V usage is TRBV4-1 and J usage is TRBJ2-5; 9 positions match TRBD1. The DNA end is more similar to TRBJ2-7, so the J call may be wrong. The germline gives CDR1 MGHRA, CDR2 YSYEKL. This CDR3 is 14 amino acids long. The CDR3 coding sequence is TGCGCCAGCAGCTCACAGGGGGCAGGGGCCGAGCAGTACTTC. This sequence encodes CASSSQGAGAEQYF.

The table lists this clone with a count of one. The chain uses TRBV7-9 and TRBJ2-1, with D possibly matching TRBD2 (7 bases). From germline, CDR1 is SEHNR and CDR2 FQNEAQ (reference sequence). V was trimmed by 5 bases and J by 8 bases, leaving 22 bases between them. There are 16 residues in the CDR3. The CDR3 here is CASSPLGGGWGDEQFF. CDR3 sequence (DNA): TGTGCCAGCAGCCCCCTAGGGGGGGGCTGGGGGGATGAGCAGTTCTTC.

To note about this clone: At one end the junction does not follow the germline gene, possibly because of a read error. The CDR3 reads CAGSDEPGQLYEQYF. The CDR3 nucleotides read TGTGCCGGCAGTGACGAACCGGGACAGCTCTACGAGCAGTACTTC. The V call is TRBV6-1, the J call TRBJ2-7; TRBD1 matches 7 bases. The CDR3 runs to 15 residues. Germline CDR1 and CDR2: MNHNS and SASEGT.

The genes are TRBV15 and TRBJ1-5, with 7 bases fitting TRBD1. The germline CDR1 and CDR2 sequences are LNHNV and YYDKDF (reference sequence). The CDR3 totals 14 residues. J was trimmed by 4 bases and V by 6 bases; bases with no gene match: 6. The CDR3 DNA is TGTGCCACCAGTCCGGGACAGCAGAATCAGCCCCAGCATTTT. Translated: CATSPGQQNQPQHF. Using reference TRBV15 and TRBJ1-5 for the parts outside the CDR3, the full variable domain is DAMVIQNPRYQVTQFGKPVTLSCSQTLNHNVMYWYQQKSSQAPKLLFHYYDKDFNNEADTPDNFQSRRPNTSFCFLDIRSPGLGDTAMYLCATSPGQQNQPQHFGDGTRLSIL.

The V call is TRBV9, the J call TRBJ2-1, with 8 bases matching TRBD2. Germline V lookup: CDR1 SGDLS, CDR2 YYNGEE. V shed 3 bases and J 12 bases; nucleotides not matched to a gene: 14. The CDR3 length is 15 residues. CDR3 in amino acids: CASSGVIGGLVRQFF. The CDR3 region has the DNA TGTGCCAGCAGCGGAGTTATAGGGGGACTAGTTAGGCAGTTCTTC.

The chain uses TRBV27 and TRBJ1-2, with D hard to call. Germline lookup yields CDR1 MNHEY and CDR2 SMNVEV (reference sequence). This CDR3 has 11 amino acids. Trimming shortened V by 10 bases and J by 5 bases, and 11 bases separated the two germline ends. The CDR3 spells CATSGRYGYTF. The CDR3 DNA reads as TGTGCCACTTCCGGGAGGTATGGCTACACCTTC.

The chain links TRBV15 to TRBJ2-6, with D perhaps matching TRBD1 (6 bases). This CDR3 contains 16 residues. CDR1 is LNHNV and CDR2 is YYDKDF in the germline V gene (reference sequence). V lost 3 bases and J 0 bases, leaving 9 bases between the germline ends. The CDR3 is CATSRDRASGANVLTF. CDR3 in DNA: TGTGCCACCAGCAGGGACAGAGCCTCTGGGGCCAACGTCCTGACTTTC. Drawing the rest from reference TRBV15 and TRBJ2-6, the complete variable domain is DAMVIQNPRYQVTQFGKPVTLSCSQTLNHNVMYWYQQKSSQAPKLLFHYYDKDFNNEADTPDNFQSRRPNTSFCFLDIRSPGLGDTAMYLCATSRDRASGANVLTFGAGSRLTVL.

J is TRBJ1-3 and V is TRBV9; D is possibly TRBD1 (6 bases). Trimming removed 0 bases at V and 4 bases at J, with 14 bases between. Germline V gene sequence: CDR1 SGDLS, CDR2 YYNGEE. CDR3 size: 16 residues. For the CDR3, the DNA is TGTGCCAGCAGCGTAGGTGGGACATTCGAAGGAAACACCATATATTTT. Its protein product is CASSVGGTFEGNTIYF.

The chain combines TRBV5-5 with TRBJ1-1; D remains ambiguous. The V end lost 0 bases, the J end lost 0 bases, and 12 bases lay between the germline ends. The CDR3 length is 16 residues. Germline V lookup: CDR1 SGHKS, CDR2 YYEKEE (reference sequence). CDR3 sequence: CASSLGPERMNTEAFF. In nucleotides, the CDR3 is TGTGCCAGCAGCTTGGGCCCAGAAAGAATGAACACTGAAGCTTTCTTT.

This chain connects TRBV28 to TRBJ2-7, with 7 nucleotides matching TRBD2. CDR3 length: 14 residues. The trim removed 3 bases at V and 2 bases at J, leaving 4 bases unmatched. CDR1 and CDR2 from the germline V gene are MDHEN and SYDVKM. CDR3 loop: CASSLSGAPYEQYF. The CDR3 DNA follows: TGTGCCAGCAGTTTGAGCGGGGCCCCCTACGAGCAGTACTTC.

This clone has just a few counts. The chain has TRBV19 and TRBJ1-5; D not resolved. V dropped 3 bases and J dropped 6 bases, with 6 bases sitting between them. Per the germline V gene, CDR1 is LNHDA and CDR2 is SQIVND (reference sequence). CDR3 length equals 12 residues. The CDR3 nucleotides read TGTGCCAGTAGTATTCTGAGTCAGCCCCAGCATTTT. Translated, it gives CASSILSQPQHF.

V is TRBV25-1 and J is TRBJ2-3, with TRBD1 as a possible D gene (6 bases). Looked up from germline, CDR1 is MGHDK and CDR2 is SYGVNS. Trimming took off 4 bases at V and 0 bases at J, with 17 bases between the two ends. This CDR3 has 17 residues. The DNA of the CDR3 is TGTGCCAGCAGTGCCTCACAGGGCCCCTCTAGCACAGATACGCAGTATTTT. This codes for CASSASQGPSSTDTQYF.